This entry features one TCR beta chain sequence. From germline, CDR1 is LNHDA and CDR2 SQIVND (reference sequence). The CDR3 sequence is 14 residues long. The V and J ends lost 9 bases and 1 base respectively, with 13 bases between them. Here immunoSEQ multiplex PCR was the method, and the copy in TCRdb shows in-frame clones only, minus some. The sample comprises 55,000 to 65,000 clones, 86% of which are singletons, and around 5.1% rests with the top ten. This entry belongs to a study of technical replicates of blood from a handful of donors. This receptor was identified in a human donor in good health. Some clones in this sample may be carry-over from other donors' samples. Sequencing used PBMCs. The rearrangement uses TRBV19 and TRBJ1-5, with D perhaps TRBD1 (6 bases). In nucleotides, the CDR3 is TGTGCCAGGCTACAGGGTAGGAGCAATCAGCCCCAGCATTTT. Protein sequence: CARLQGRSNQPQHF.